This T cell receptor beta chain was profiled in a study of CD8 T cells in ankylosing spondylitis. Whole-study results and caveats: Among TCR beta sequences, a motif of several highly homologous variants appeared characteristic of ankylosing spondylitis blood. Matched synovial fluid from ankylosing spondylitis patients was reported to be enriched for disease-linked clones. Earlier work had already found some motif variants in reactive arthritis synovial fluid and blood. Disease-linked clones were found to be CD8+ and relatively rare in peripheral blood.

Remarks on this clonotype: The antigen is unknown.

Scientists made TCR beta libraries using quantitative 5'-RACE with molecular barcodes. One entry per CDR3 protein, called by TCRdb with MiXCR from the 5' RACE reads. Of 200,000 to 250,000 distinct CDR3 sequences in the sample, around 20% were seen once. The specimen was blood, either unsorted or a sorted T cell fraction (not recorded which). The receptor was isolated from a male donor with ankylosing spondylitis.

CDR3 sequence: CASSRGEAGDTQYF. The DNA of the CDR3 is TGTGCCAGCAGTCGGGGGGAAGCTGGAGATACGCAGTATTTT. The chain uses TRBV7-9 and TRBJ2-3, with TRBD2 identical over 7 bases. Germline lookup yields CDR1 SEHNR and CDR2 FQNEAQ (reference sequence). The CDR3 sequence is 14 residues long. V gave up 6 bases and J gave up 5 bases; unmatched junction bases: 8.